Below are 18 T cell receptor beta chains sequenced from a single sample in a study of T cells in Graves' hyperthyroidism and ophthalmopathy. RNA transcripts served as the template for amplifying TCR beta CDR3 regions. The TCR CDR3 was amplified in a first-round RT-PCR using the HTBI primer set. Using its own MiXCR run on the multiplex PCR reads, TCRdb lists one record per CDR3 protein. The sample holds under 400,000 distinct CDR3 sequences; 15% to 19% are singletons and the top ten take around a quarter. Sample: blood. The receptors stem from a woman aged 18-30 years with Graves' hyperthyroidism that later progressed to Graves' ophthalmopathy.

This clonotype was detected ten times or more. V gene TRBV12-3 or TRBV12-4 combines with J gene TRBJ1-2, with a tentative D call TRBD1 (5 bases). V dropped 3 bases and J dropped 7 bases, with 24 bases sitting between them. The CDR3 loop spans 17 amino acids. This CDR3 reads CASSFDASRFGGTGYTF. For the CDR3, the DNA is TGTGCCAGCAGTTTTGACGCTTCCAGGTTCGGGGGTACTGGCTACACCTTC.

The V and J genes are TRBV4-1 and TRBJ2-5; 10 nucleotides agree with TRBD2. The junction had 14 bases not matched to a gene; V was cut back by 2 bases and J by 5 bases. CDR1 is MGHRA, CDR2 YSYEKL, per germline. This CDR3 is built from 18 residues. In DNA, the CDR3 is TGCGCCAGCAGCCAATTCCCGGGGACTAGCGAGACGGGCGAGACCCAGTACTTC. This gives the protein CASSQFPGTSETGETQYF.

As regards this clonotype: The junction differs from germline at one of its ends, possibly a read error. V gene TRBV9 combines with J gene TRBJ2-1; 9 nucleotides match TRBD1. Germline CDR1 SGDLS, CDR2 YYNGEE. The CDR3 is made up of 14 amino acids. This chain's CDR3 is CASLRQGEYSEQFF. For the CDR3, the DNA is TGTGCCAGCTTGCGACAGGGGGAGTACAGTGAGCAGTTCTTC.

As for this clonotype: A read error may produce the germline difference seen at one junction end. The CDR3 region has the DNA TGTGCCAGCAGTTTTAATTGGTCGGTTCGGCCCGCCCCCGGGACTAGCGACACCGGGGAGCCGTTTTTT. Its protein is CASSFNWSVRPAPGTSDTGEPFF. V and J are TRBV28 and TRBJ2-2; 10 bases fit TRBD2. The CDR3 length is 23 residues. CDR1 MDHEN and CDR2 SYDVKM come from the germline V gene. The full variable domain, its missing parts supplied by reference TRBV28 and TRBJ2-2, is DVKVTQSSRYLVKRTGEKVFLECVQDMDHENMFWYRQDPGLGLRLIYFSYDVKMKEKGDIPEGYSVSREKKERFSLILESASTNQTSMYLCASSFNWSVRPAPGTSDTGEPFFGEGSRLTVL.

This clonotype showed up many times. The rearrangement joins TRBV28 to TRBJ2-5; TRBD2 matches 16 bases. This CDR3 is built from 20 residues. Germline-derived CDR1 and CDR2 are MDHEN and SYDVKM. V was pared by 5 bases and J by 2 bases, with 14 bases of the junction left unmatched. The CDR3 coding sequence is TGTGCCAGCAGTCCGTACCTGGGACTAGCGGGAGGGCAGTATCAAGAGACCCAGTACTTC. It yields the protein CASSPYLGLAGGQYQETQYF.

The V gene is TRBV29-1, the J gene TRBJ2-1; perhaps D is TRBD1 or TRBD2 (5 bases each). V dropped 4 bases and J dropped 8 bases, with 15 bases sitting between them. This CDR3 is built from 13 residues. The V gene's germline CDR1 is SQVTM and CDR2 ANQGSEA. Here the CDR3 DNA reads TGCAGCGTTGTATCAGGGAGATCATATGAGCAGTTCTTC. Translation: CSVVSGRSYEQFF.

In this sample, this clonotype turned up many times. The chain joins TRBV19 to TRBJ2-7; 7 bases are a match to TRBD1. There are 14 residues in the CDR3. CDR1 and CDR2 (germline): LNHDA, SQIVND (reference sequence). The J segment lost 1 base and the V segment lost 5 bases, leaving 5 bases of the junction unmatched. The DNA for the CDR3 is TGTGCCAGTAGTCAAGGGGACAGATCCTACGAGCAGTACTTC. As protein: CASSQGDRSYEQYF.

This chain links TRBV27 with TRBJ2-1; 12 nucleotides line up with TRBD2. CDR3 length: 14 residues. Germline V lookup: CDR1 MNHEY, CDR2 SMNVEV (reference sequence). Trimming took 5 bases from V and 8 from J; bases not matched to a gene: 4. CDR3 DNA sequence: TGTGCCAGCAGTAGACTAGCGGGAGTCTATGAGCAGTTCTTC. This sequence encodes CASSRLAGVYEQFF.

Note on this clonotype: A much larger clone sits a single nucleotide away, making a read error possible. The chain's CDR3 is CASSYDGSYEQYF. The CDR3, as DNA: TGTGCCAGCAGTTATGACGGTTCCTACGAGCAGTACTTC. The V call is TRBV27, the J call TRBJ2-7; D unresolved. This CDR3 is 13 amino acids long. The ends were cut back, 4 bases at V and 1 base at J, with 8 bases in the middle. Per the germline V gene, CDR1 is MNHEY and CDR2 is SMNVEV (reference sequence).

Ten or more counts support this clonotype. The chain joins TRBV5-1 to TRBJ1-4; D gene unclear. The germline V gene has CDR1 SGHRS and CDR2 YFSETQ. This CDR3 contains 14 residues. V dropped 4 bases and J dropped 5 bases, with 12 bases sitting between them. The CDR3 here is CASSKDRTNEKLFF. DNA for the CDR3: TGCGCCAGCAGCAAGGACCGAACGAATGAAAAACTGTTTTTT.

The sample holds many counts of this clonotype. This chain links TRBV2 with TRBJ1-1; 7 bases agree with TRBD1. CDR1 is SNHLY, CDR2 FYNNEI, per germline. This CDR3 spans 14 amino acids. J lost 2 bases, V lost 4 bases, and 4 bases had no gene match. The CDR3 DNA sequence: TGTGCCAGCAGTGTAGGGACAGACAACACTGAAGCTTTCTTT. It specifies CASSVGTDNTEAFF.

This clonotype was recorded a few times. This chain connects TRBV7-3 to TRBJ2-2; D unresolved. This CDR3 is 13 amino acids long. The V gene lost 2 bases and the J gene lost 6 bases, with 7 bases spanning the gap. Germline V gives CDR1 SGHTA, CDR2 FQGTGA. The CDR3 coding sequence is TGTGCCAGCAGCTTACTCCGGCCCGGGGAGCTGTTTTTT. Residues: CASSLLRPGELFF.

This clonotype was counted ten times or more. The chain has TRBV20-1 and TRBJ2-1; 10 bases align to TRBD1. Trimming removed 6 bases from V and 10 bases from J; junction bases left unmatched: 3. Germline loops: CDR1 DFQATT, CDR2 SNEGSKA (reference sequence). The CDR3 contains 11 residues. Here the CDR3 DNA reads TGCAGTGCAGACAGGGGGCGCGAGCAGTTCTTC. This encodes CSADRGREQFF.

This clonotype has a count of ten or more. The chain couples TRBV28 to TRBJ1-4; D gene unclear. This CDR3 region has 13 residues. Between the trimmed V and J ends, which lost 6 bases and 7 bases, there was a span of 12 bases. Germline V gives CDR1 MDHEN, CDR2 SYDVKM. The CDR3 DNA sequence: TGTGCCAGCAGCTTACCATCGCTTGAAAAACTGTTTTTT. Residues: CASSLPSLEKLFF.

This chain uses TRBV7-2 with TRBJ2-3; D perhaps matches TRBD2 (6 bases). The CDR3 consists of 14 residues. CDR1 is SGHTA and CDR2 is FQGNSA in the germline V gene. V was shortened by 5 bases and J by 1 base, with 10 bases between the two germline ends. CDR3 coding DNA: TGTGCCAGCAGCCGCCCGGGGGGCACAGATACGCAGTATTTT. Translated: CASSRPGGTDTQYF.

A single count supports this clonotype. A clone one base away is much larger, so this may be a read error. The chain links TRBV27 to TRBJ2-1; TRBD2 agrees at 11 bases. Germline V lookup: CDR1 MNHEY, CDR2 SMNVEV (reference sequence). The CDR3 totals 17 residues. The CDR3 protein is CASSLVGLAGYSNGQFF. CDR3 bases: TGTGCCAGCAGTTTAGTCGGACTAGCGGGTTATTCCAATGGGCAGTTCTTC.

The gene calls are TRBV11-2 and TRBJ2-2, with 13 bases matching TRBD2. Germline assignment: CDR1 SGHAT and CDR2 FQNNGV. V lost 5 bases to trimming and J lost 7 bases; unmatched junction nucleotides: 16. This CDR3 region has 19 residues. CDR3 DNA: TGTGCCAGCAGCCCATGGGGACTAGCGGGATTTGCTGCTAGCGGGGAGCTGTTTTTT. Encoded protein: CASSPWGLAGFAASGELFF.

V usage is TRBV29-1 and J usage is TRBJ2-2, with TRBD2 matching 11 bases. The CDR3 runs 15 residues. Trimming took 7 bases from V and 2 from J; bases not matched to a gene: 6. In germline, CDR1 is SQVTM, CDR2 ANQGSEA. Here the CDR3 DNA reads TGCAGCGCCTTAGCGGGAGGGGTCAACACCGGGGAGCTGTTTTTT. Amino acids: CSALAGGVNTGELFF.